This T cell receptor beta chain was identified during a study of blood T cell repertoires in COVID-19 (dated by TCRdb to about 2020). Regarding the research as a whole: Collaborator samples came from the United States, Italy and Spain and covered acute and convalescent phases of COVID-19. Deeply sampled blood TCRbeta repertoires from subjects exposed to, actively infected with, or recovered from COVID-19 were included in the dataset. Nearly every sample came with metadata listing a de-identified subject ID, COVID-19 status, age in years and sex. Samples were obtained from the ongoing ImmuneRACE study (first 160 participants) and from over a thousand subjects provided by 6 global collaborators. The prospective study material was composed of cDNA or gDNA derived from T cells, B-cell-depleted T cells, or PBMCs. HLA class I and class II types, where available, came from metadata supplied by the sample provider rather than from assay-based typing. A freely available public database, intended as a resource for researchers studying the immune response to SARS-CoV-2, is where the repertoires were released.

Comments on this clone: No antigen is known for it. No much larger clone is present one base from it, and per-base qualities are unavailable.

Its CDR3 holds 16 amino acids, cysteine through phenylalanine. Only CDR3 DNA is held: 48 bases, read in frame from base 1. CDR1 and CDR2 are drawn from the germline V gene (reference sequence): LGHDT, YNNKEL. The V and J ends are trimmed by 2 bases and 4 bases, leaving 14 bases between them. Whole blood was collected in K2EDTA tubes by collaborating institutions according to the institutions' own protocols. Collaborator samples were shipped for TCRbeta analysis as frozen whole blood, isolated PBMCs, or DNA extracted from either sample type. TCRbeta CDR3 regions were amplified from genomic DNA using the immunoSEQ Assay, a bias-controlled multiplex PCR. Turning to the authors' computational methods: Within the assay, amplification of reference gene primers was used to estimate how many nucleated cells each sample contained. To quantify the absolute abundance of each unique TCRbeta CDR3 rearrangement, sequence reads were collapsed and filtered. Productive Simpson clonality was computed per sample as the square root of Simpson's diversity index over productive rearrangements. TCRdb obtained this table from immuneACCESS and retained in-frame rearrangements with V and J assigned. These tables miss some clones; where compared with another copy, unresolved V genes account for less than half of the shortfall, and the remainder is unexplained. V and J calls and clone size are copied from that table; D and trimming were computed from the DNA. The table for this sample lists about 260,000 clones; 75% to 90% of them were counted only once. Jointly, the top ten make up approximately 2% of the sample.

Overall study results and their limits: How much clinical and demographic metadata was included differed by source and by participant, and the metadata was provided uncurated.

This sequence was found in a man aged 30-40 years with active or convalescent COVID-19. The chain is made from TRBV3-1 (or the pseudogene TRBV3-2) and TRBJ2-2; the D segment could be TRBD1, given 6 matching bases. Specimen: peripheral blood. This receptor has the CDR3 CASSQPRGSGTGELFF. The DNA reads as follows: TGTGCCAGCAGCCAACCCAGGGGCTCAGGCACCGGGGAGCTGTTTTTT.